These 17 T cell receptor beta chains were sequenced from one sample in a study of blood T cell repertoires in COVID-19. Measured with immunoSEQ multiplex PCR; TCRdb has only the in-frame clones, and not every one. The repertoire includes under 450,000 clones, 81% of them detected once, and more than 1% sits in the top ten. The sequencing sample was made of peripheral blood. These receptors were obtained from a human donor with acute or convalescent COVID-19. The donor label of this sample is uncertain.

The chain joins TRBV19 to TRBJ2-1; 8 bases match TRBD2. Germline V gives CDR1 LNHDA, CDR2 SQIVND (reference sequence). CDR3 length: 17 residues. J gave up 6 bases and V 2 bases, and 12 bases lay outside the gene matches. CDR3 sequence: CASSIRSGGGTVNEQFF. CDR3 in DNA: TGTGCCAGTAGTATAAGATCCGGGGGGGGTACGGTCAATGAGCAGTTCTTC.

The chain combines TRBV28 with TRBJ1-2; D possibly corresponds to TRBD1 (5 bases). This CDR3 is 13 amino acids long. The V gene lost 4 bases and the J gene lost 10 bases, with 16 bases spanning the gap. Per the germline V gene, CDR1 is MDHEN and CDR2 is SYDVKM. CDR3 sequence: CASSYSSRALYTF. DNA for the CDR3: TGTGCCAGCAGTTACTCGAGCAGGGCCCTCTACACCTTC.

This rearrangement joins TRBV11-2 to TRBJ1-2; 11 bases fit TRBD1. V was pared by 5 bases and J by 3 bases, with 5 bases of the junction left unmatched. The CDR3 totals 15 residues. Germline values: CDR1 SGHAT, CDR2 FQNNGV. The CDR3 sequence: CASSPRTGGDYGYTF. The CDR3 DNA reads TGTGCCAGCAGCCCTCGGACAGGGGGCGACTATGGCTACACCTTC.

This CDR3 is CASARQISYEQYF. The CDR3 DNA reads TGTGCCAGTGCCCGACAGATCAGCTACGAGCAGTACTTC. The V call is TRBV19, the J call TRBJ2-7, with D tentatively TRBD1 (5 bases). This CDR3 region has 13 residues. Trimming removed 8 bases from V and 3 bases from J, with 14 bases in between. CDR1 and CDR2 from the germline V gene are LNHDA and SQIVND (reference sequence).

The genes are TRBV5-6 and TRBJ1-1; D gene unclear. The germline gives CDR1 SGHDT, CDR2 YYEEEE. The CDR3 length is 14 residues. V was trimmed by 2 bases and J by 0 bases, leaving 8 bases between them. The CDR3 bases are TGTGCCAGCAGCTTTGTGGGCCTGAACACTGAAGCTTTCTTT. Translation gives CASSFVGLNTEAFF. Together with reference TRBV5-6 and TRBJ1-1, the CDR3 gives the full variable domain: DAGVTQSPTHLIKTRGQQVTLRCSPKSGHDTVSWYQQALGQGPQFIFQYYEEEERQRGNFPDRFSGHQFPNYSSELNVNALLLGDSALYLCASSFVGLNTEAFFGQGTRLTVV.

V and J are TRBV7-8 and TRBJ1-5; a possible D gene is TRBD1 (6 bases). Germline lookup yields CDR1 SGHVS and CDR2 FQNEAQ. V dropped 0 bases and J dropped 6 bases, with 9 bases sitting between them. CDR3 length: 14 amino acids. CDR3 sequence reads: CASSLANRVQPQHF. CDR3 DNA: TGTGCCAGCAGCTTAGCTAACAGGGTTCAGCCCCAGCATTTT.

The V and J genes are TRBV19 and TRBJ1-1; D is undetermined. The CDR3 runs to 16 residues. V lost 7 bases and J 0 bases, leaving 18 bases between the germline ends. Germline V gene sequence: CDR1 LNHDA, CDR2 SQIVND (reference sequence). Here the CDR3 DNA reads TGTGCCAGTAACCCCCGAGTCCTCCTCATGAACACTGAAGCTTTCTTT. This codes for CASNPRVLLMNTEAFF. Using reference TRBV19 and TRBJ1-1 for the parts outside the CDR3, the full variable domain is DGGITQSPKYLFRKEGQNVTLSCEQNLNHDAMYWYRQDPGQGLRLIYYSQIVNDFQKGDIAEGYSVSREKKESFPLTVTSAQKNPTAFYLCASNPRVLLMNTEAFFGQGTRLTVV.

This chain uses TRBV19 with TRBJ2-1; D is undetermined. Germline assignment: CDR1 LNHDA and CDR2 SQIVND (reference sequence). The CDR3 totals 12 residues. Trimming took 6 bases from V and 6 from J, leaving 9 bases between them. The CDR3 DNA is TGTGCCAGTAGGTCCCAGGTCAATGAGCAGTTCTTC. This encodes CASRSQVNEQFF. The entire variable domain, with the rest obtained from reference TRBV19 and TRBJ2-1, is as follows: DGGITQSPKYLFRKEGQNVTLSCEQNLNHDAMYWYRQDPGQGLRLIYYSQIVNDFQKGDIAEGYSVSREKKESFPLTVTSAQKNPTAFYLCASRSQVNEQFFGPGTRLTVL.

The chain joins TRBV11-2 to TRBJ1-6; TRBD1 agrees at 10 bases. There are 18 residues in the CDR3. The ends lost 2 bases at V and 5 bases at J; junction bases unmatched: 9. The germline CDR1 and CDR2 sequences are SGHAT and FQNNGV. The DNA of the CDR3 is TGTGCCAGCAGCTTAAGGGGGGGGACAGGGGTAGATAATTCACCCCTCCACTTT. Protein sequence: CASSLRGGTGVDNSPLHF.

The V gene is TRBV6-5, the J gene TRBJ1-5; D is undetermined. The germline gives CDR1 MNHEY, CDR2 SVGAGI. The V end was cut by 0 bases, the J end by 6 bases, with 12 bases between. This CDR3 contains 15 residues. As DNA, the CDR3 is TGTGCCAGCAGTTACTCGGTCCTTTCAGGTCAGCCCCAGCATTTT. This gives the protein CASSYSVLSGQPQHF.

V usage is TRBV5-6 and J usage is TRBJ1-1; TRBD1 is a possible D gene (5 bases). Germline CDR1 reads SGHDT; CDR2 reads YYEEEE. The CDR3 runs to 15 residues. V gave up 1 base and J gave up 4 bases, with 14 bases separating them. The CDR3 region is CASSLFTGGATEAFF. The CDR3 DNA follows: TGTGCCAGCAGCTTGTTTACAGGCGGGGCCACTGAAGCTTTCTTT.

The CDR3, as DNA: TGTGCCAGCAGCTTCTTCGGGACAGGGGTCGATGAGCAGTTCTTC. As protein: CASSFFGTGVDEQFF. This chain connects TRBV7-2 to TRBJ2-1; 10 positions match TRBD1. Germline CDR1 reads SGHTA; CDR2 reads FQGNSA. The trim removed 3 bases at V and 8 bases at J, leaving 7 bases unmatched. CDR3 length: 15 residues. The complete variable domain, with remaining parts taken from reference TRBV7-2 and TRBJ2-1, reads GAGVSQSPSNKVTEKGKDVELRCDPISGHTALYWYRQSLGQGLEFLIYFQGNSAPDKSGLPSDRFSAERTGGSVSTLTIQRTQQEDSAVYLCASSFFGTGVDEQFFGPGTRLTVL.

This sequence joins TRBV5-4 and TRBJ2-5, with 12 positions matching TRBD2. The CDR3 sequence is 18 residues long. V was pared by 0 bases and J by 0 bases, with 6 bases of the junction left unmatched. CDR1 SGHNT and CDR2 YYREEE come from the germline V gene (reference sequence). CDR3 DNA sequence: TGTGCCAGCAGCTTGGCCAAGCTAGCGGGGGGGTACCAAGAGACCCAGTACTTC. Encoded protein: CASSLAKLAGGYQETQYF.

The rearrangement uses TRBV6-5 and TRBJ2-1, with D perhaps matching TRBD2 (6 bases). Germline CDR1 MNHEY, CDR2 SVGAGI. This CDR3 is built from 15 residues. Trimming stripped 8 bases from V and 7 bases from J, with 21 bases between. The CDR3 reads CASGITRGGSNEQFF. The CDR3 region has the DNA TGTGCCAGCGGCATAACCCGTGGGGGGTCGAATGAGCAGTTCTTC.

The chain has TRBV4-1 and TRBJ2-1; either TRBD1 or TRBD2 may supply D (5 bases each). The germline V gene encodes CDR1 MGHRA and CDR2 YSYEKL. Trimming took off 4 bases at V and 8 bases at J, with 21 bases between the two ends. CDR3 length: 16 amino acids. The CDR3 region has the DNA TGCGCCAGCAGCCTAGACAGAAGGGCTAGCTTGGATGAGCAGTTCTTC. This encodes CASSLDRRASLDEQFF.

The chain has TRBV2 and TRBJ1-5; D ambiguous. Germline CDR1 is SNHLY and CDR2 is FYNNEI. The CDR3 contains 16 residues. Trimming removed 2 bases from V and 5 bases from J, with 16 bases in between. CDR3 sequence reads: CASSEFFGGQDQPQHF. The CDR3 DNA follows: TGTGCCAGCAGTGAATTCTTCGGCGGGCAAGATCAGCCCCAGCATTTT.

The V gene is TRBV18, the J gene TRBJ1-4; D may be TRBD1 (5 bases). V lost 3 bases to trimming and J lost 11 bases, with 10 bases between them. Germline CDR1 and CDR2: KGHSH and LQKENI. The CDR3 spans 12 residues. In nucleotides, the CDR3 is TGTGCCAGCTCACCCTATGGGGCGAAACTGTTTTTT. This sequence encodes CASSPYGAKLFF.